Presented here are 13 T cell receptor beta chains from one specimen sequenced in a study of T cells in localized non-small cell lung cancer. Clones were sequenced by immunoSEQ multiplex PCR, and TCRdb holds only the in-frame ones, with some missing. The sample lists over 45,000 clones; around nine tenths were seen once. The sequences come from PBMCs, collected before any cancer treatment. These receptors came from a female donor with stage II lung adenocarcinoma.

This clone appeared a single time. The chain has TRBV4-1 and TRBJ1-1; weak D call: TRBD1 (6 bases). The CDR3 is made up of 15 amino acids. Germline V gene lookup returns CDR1 MGHRA and CDR2 YSYEKL. Trimming shortened V by 0 bases and J by 6 bases, and 14 bases separated the two germline ends. The DNA of the CDR3 is TGCGCCAGCAGCCAAGATGACCGGGGGCGGGCTGAAGCTTTCTTT. Translation: CASSQDDRGRAEAFF.

The chain employs TRBV7-9 and TRBJ1-6; D not certain. The CDR3 has 13 amino acids. Trimming removed 1 base at V and 6 bases at J, with 4 bases between. The V gene's germline CDR1 is SEHNR and CDR2 FQNEAQ (reference sequence). The CDR3 reads CASSLDPNSPLHF. DNA for the CDR3: TGTGCCAGCAGCTTAGATCCTAATTCACCCCTCCACTTT.

This chain links TRBV27 with TRBJ2-1; 10 nucleotides agree with TRBD1. The CDR3 sequence is 15 residues long. V dropped 6 bases and J dropped 3; count of bases not matched to a gene: 5. Germline V lookup: CDR1 MNHEY, CDR2 SMNVEV (reference sequence). The CDR3 spells CASRRGQGGYNEQFF. For the CDR3, the DNA is TGTGCCAGCAGGCGTGGACAGGGGGGCTACAATGAGCAGTTCTTC.

The chain joins TRBV30 to TRBJ2-3, with D possibly matching TRBD2 (5 bases). Deletions cut 5 bases from V and 3 bases from J, with 12 bases between. This CDR3 comprises 13 residues. The germline CDR1 and CDR2 sequences are GTSNPN and SVGIG (reference sequence). CDR3 amino acids: CAWLPGSTDTQYF. DNA for the CDR3: TGTGCCTGGCTACCGGGGAGTACAGATACGCAGTATTTT.

The rearrangement uses TRBV10-2 and TRBJ1-5, with D unresolved. Per the germline V gene, CDR1 is WSHSY and CDR2 is SAAADI. Trimming shortened V by 6 bases and J by 1 base, and 7 bases separated the two germline ends. This CDR3 region has 13 residues. CDR3 nucleotide sequence: TGCGCCAGCAGCTCAGCAAGCAATCAGCCCCAGCATTTT. It translates to CASSSASNQPQHF.

This clone was detected once. The chain combines TRBV19 with TRBJ1-1, with 10 nucleotides matching TRBD1. Germline-derived CDR1 and CDR2 are LNHDA and SQIVND (reference sequence). V dropped 6 bases and J dropped 4; count of bases not matched to a gene: 14. The CDR3 is 17 residues long. CDR3 protein: CASSISGTGERFTEAFF. The CDR3, as DNA: TGTGCCAGTAGCATATCCGGGACAGGGGAGCGGTTCACTGAAGCTTTCTTT.

This chain joins TRBV23-1 and TRBJ1-4; D is unresolved. TRBV23-1 is labeled an ORF, and its function is uncertain. The CDR3 totals 17 residues. Deletions cut 3 bases from V and 0 bases from J, with 14 bases between. The CDR3 loop is CASSHLRDPSTNEKLFF. CDR3 sequence (DNA): TGCGCCAGCAGTCACCTCCGGGATCCTTCAACTAATGAAAAACTGTTTTTT.

The CDR3 DNA reads as TGTGCCAGCAGCACCTCTGACACAGGGGGCCACGAGCAGTACTTC. Translated, it gives CASSTSDTGGHEQYF. This chain uses TRBV7-9 with TRBJ2-7, with 9 bases matching TRBD1. From germline, CDR1 is SEHNR and CDR2 FQNEAQ (reference sequence). The CDR3 sequence is 15 residues long. Trimming cost V 5 bases and J 5 bases; bases outside gene matches: 10. Using reference TRBV7-9 and TRBJ2-7 for the parts outside the CDR3, the full variable domain is DTGVSQNPRHKITKRGQNVTFRCDPISEHNRLYWYRQTLGQGPEFLTYFQNEAQLEKSRLLSDRFSAERPKGSFSTLEIQRTEQGDSAMYLCASSTSDTGGHEQYFGPGTRLTVT.

This chain uses TRBV2 with TRBJ1-2; unclear D gene. The V gene lost 3 bases and the J gene lost 0 bases, with 8 bases spanning the gap. Germline V gene lookup returns CDR1 SNHLY and CDR2 FYNNEI. This CDR3 is 14 amino acids long. For the CDR3, the DNA is TGTGCCAGCAGTGAGTTCCAACCTAACTATGGCTACACCTTC. Translated, it gives CASSEFQPNYGYTF.

The chain employs TRBV30 and TRBJ1-3; D uncertain. In germline, CDR1 is GTSNPN, CDR2 SVGIG (reference sequence). This CDR3 spans 15 amino acids. V lost 1 base to trimming and J lost 1 base, with 11 bases between them. The CDR3 region has the DNA TGTGCCTGGAGTGCGGTAGGGCTATCTGGAAACACCATATATTTT. Translation gives CAWSAVGLSGNTIYF.

V usage is TRBV5-1 and J usage is TRBJ2-7; 7 bases match TRBD2. The CDR3 loop spans 14 amino acids. Trimming cost V 2 bases and J 6 bases; bases outside gene matches: 8. Germline lookup yields CDR1 SGHRS and CDR2 YFSETQ. CDR3 DNA sequence: TGCGCCAGCAGCTTAAGGGGAGGGCGGGTCGAGCAGTACTTC. As protein: CASSLRGGRVEQYF.

The chain is built from TRBV6-1 and TRBJ2-1; no reliable D call. V gave up 4 bases and J gave up 0 bases, with 7 bases separating them. Germline lookup yields CDR1 MNHNS and CDR2 SASEGT. CDR3 size: 14 residues. CDR3 loop: CASSAVHSYNEQFF. CDR3 sequence (DNA): TGTGCCAGCAGTGCCGTCCACTCCTACAATGAGCAGTTCTTC.

The chain carries TRBV9 and TRBJ1-1; 10 bases agree with TRBD1. The CDR3 covers 15 residues. CDR1 is SGDLS and CDR2 is YYNGEE in the germline V gene. After removal of 4 bases from V and 6 bases from J, the junction contained 9 bases not matched to a gene. CDR3 in amino acids: CASSTRQGAHAEAFF. CDR3 nucleotides: TGTGCCAGCAGCACCCGACAGGGGGCGCACGCTGAAGCTTTCTTT.